The T cell receptor beta chain under discussion was sequenced for a study of blood T cell repertoires in COVID-19. Across the whole study: Italy, Spain and the United States were the sources of the convalescent and acute COVID-19 samples. T cells, B-cell-depleted T cells, or PBMCs supplied cDNA or gDNA.

Ages ranged from roughly 18 to 100 years, with residence in under 25 US areas. TCRdb's copy holds only in-frame clones and misses some; the assay was immunoSEQ multiplex PCR. Found here are hundreds of thousands of clones, 80% to 90% of them singletons; the top ten hold 0.95% to 1.3%. Germline V gene lookup returns CDR1 MDHEN and CDR2 SYDVKM. Germline trimming cut 5 bases from V and 7 bases from J; bases unmatched to any gene: 6. This CDR3 spans 14 amino acids. This receptor was obtained from a man aged 30 to 45 who had recovered from COVID-19. The rearrangement uses TRBV28 and TRBJ2-1; 9 bases are shared with TRBD1. The sequenced sample was PBMCs or T cells enriched from blood (not recorded which). DNA for the CDR3: TGTGCCAGCAGTCGTGGGGGACAGGGAAATGAGCAGTTCTTC. Translated, it gives CASSRGGQGNEQFF. Full variable domain (missing parts from reference TRBV28 and TRBJ2-1): DVKVTQSSRYLVKRTGEKVFLECVQDMDHENMFWYRQDPGLGLRLIYFSYDVKMKEKGDIPEGYSVSREKKERFSLILESASTNQTSMYLCASSRGGQGNEQFFGPGTRLTVL.